This T cell receptor (beta chain) was recorded in a study of blood T cells in healthy people across ages. Findings and caveats of the study: Leaving the PBMCs unsorted stopped any conclusive comparison of naive versus antigen-experienced cells.

This clonotype was seen just once. The antigen is undetermined. Losses at the gene ends were 5 bases for V and 3 bases for J; bases not matched to a gene: 4. CDR1 DFQATT and CDR2 SNEGSKA come from the germline V gene (reference sequence). This CDR3 is 13 amino acids long. Primers used in a second PCR of about 7 to 12 cycles were a sample-barcoded 5' primer and a J-beta primer mix. TCRdb itself ran the 5' RACE reads through MiXCR, one entry per CDR3 protein. The sample consists of approximately 780,000 distinct CDR3 sequences, about 26% of them appearing once. The sample was also reused in another study, on T cells of mothers and their children. This second report adds: Similar thymic selection effects on TCR recombination output appear in pairs, both related and unrelated.

The sample was blood. V usage is TRBV20-1 and J usage is TRBJ1-1; 9 nucleotides match TRBD1. This sequence was found in a boy between 10 and 17 years old in good health. CDR3: CSAGTGRDTEAFF. In nucleotides, the CDR3 is TGCAGTGCTGGGACAGGGAGGGACACTGAAGCTTTCTTT.